This T cell receptor (beta chain) was sequenced for a study of blood T cell repertoires in COVID-19. Study in general: There were acute and convalescent COVID-19 samples, and they came from the United States, Italy and Spain. Sources were T cells, B-cell-depleted T cells, or PBMCs; the material itself was cDNA or gDNA.

Followed longitudinally, the Seattle patients had been enrolled during active infection. Original methodology: Reference gene primer amplification yielded estimated nucleated cell counts. The method was immunoSEQ multiplex PCR; TCRdb's version includes in-frame clones alone and lacks a portion of them. V and J calls and clone size are as listed in that table; D and trimming were resolved from the DNA. The table includes roughly 330,000 clones, about 87% detected once. Germline CDR1 reads MGHRA; CDR2 reads YSYEKL. V shed 0 bases and J shed 7 bases, with 13 bases lying between them. This CDR3 is 15 amino acids long.

The V gene is TRBV4-1, the J gene TRBJ1-5; no definite D call. Sequencing was performed on peripheral blood. This clonotype was sampled from a man aged 25 to 40 with COVID-19, enrolled during active disease. The CDR3 is CASSQEGRVGQPQHF. CDR3 DNA sequence: TGCGCCAGCAGCCAAGAGGGGAGGGTAGGGCAGCCCCAGCATTTT.